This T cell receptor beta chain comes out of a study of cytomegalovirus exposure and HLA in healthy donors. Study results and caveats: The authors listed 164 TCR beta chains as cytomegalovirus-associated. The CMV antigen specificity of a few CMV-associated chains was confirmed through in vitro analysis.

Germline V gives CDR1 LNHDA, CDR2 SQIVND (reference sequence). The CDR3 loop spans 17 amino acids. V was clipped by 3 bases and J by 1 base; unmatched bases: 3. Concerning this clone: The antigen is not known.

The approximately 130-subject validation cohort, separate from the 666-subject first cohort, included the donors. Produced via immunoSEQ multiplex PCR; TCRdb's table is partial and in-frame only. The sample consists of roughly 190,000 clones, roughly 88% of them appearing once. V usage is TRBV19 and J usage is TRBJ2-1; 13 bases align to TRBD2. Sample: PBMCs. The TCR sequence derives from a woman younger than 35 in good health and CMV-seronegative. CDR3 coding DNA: TGTGCCAGTAGTATCAGGACTAGCGGGAGTTCCTACAATGAGCAGTTCTTC. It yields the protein CASSIRTSGSSYNEQFF.